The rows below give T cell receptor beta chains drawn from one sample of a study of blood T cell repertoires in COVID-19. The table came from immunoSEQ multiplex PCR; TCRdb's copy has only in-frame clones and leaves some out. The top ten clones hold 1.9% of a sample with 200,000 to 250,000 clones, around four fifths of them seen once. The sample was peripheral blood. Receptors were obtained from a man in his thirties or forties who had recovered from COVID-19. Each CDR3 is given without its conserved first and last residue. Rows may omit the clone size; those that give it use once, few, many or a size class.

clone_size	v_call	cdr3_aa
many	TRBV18	ASSKISGYTDTQY
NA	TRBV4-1	ASSQDVSRQGALGYT
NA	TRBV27	ASTLKAPGTESNQPQH
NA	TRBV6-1	ASSEANRGLEITEAF
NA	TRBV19	ASSIVSSGGYTGELF
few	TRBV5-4	ASSLVYGQSDYGYT
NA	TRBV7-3	ASSLNPGETQY
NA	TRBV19	ATGGAGEQF
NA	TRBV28	ASSRVEAGGLNEQF
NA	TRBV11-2	ASSSVPLSTDTQY
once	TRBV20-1	SASPLAGGRSYEQY
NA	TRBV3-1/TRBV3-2	ASSQGSAGRGDTQY
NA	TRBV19	ASSMGQGAIVDT
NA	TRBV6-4	ASSVKIREAPLNGYT
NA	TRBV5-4	ASSLDRELF
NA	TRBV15	ATSSYRGTGELF
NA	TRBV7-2	ASSPHGSADTQY
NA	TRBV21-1	ASSKAYPRDNEQF
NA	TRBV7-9	ASSLDGLRSYEKLF
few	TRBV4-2	ASSQEILTSGHYEQF
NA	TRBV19	ASTLGQGIHGYT
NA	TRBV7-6	ASSTNERGSQETQY
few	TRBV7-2	ASSLVQGIGGYT
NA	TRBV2	ASRLIGQPQH